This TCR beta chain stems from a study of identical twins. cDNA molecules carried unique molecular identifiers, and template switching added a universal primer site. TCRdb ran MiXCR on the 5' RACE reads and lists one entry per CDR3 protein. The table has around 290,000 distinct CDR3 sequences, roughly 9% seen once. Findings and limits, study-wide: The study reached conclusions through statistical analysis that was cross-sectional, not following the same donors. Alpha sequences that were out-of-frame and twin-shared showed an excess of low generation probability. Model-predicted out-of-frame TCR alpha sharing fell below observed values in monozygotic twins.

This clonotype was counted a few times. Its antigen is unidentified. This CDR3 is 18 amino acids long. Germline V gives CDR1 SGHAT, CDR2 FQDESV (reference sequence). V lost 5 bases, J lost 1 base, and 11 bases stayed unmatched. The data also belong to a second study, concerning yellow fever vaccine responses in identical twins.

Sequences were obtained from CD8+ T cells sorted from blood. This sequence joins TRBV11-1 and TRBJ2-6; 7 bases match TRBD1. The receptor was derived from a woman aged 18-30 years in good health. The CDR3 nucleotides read TGTGCCAGCAGCGGCCGGGACAGTTTTCTATCTGGGGCCAACGTCCTGACTTTC. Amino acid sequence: CASSGRDSFLSGANVLTF.